This record covers a single T cell receptor beta chain. This entry comes from a study of blood T cell repertoires in COVID-19. Study-wide background: The origin of the acute and convalescent COVID-19 samples was the United States, Italy and Spain. Sources were T cells, B-cell-depleted T cells, or PBMCs; the material itself was cDNA or gDNA.

Original methodology: Reference gene primer amplification in the assay estimated nucleated cell counts. This table comes from immunoSEQ multiplex PCR, and its TCRdb copy is limited to in-frame clones, with some not included. The V and J calls and clone size are taken from that table; D and trimming were inferred from the DNA. The data show approximately 200,000 clones, with about 88% seen just once and less than 3% held by the top ten. This CDR3 is 18 amino acids long. Germline assignment: CDR1 SGHTA and CDR2 FQGNSA. V lost 0 bases and J lost 4; bases outside the gene matches: 13. What was sequenced was peripheral blood. The chain has TRBV7-2 and TRBJ2-3; 7 positions match TRBD1. This receptor was identified in a young woman with active or convalescent COVID-19. CDR3 nucleotide sequence: TGTGCCAGCAGCTTAGCCTTCCCCCAACAGGGGCAGGCAGATACGCAGTATTTT. This sequence encodes CASSLAFPQQGQADTQYF.